The clone carrying this TCR beta chain was seen only a few times. These data originate in a study of CDR3 diversity in severe acne. Trimming removed 2 bases at V and 5 bases at J, with 12 bases between. Germline CDR1 and CDR2: SEHNR and FQNEAQ (reference sequence). This CDR3 contains 14 residues. TCRdb reprocessed the PCR reads with MiXCR, giving one entry per CDR3 protein. The repertoire holds some 90,000 distinct CDR3 sequences, with about 52% as singletons. Material: blood. This clonotype was sampled from a male donor in good health, serving as a control. The chain is built from TRBV7-9 and TRBJ1-1, with a tentative D call TRBD1 (5 bases). CDR3 sequence: CASSLRSQGTEAFF. Here the CDR3 DNA reads TGTGCCAGCAGCTTACGATCTCAGGGAACTGAAGCTTTCTTT. The full variable domain, with the rest looked up from reference TRBV7-9 and TRBJ1-1, is DTGVSQNPRHKITKRGQNVTFRCDPISEHNRLYWYRQTLGQGPEFLTYFQNEAQLEKSRLLSDRFSAERPKGSFSTLEIQRTEQGDSAMYLCASSLRSQGTEAFFGQGTRLTVV.